This T cell receptor (beta chain) was obtained from a study of T-cell memory formation after mild COVID-19. Overall study findings and caveats: A second wave of clones peaked on day 37, and their SARS-CoV-2 specificity went unconfirmed. Contracting CD8+ clones were enriched in EMRA, CD4+ mainly in CM and EM. Contracting clones from day 15 to 85 showed balanced CD4/CD8; later expanders favored CD4+.

This clonotype occurred a few times. Its antigen is still unknown. TCRdb called the 5' RACE reads again in MiXCR, with one record for every CDR3 protein. The table records 400,000 to 500,000 distinct CDR3 sequences, about a sixth of them present only once. The CDR3 has 12 amino acids. V was clipped by 2 bases and J by 4 bases, with 5 bases between them. Germline V lookup: CDR1 MNHEY, CDR2 SVGEGT. This TCR derives from a man aged 18 to 29 who had mild COVID-19 (a few samples of this study predate the infection). Cell type and time point are not known. The gene calls are TRBV6-2 or TRBV6-3 and TRBJ1-1; D remains ambiguous. Source material: PBMCs or a T cell subset sorted from them (not recorded which). The CDR3 sequence is CASSYAATEAFF. The CDR3 coding sequence is TGTGCCAGCAGTTACGCCGCCACTGAAGCTTTCTTT.